The TCR beta chain under discussion was sequenced for a study of metastatic and nonmetastatic thyroid tumors. Study information: The comparison covered peripheral blood and tumor or nodule tissue in malignant and benign thyroid patients. The study, taken as a whole, reports: A significant increase in TCR beta diversity was reportedly seen in malignant thyroid tumors relative to benign nodules, in blood and tumor.

How the authors handled the data: The study took CDR3 differences across clinicopathological groups and made a distant-metastasis classifier for papillary thyroid cancer from them. TCRdb re-called the PCR reads via MiXCR. TCRdb, rather than the study authors, made the V and J calls. Of about 69,000 clones listed, approximately 15% are singletons. This CDR3 has 17 residues. V was shortened by 0 bases and J by 6 bases, with 18 bases between the two germline ends. Germline CDR1 LGHDT, CDR2 YNNKEL (reference sequence). As concerns this clone: What it binds is not known.

Patients were all untreated before their thyroid surgery. The J gene is TRBJ2-1, the V gene TRBV3-1; D unclear. The specimen was blood. The sequence was collected from a male donor with papillary thyroid cancer or a benign thyroid nodule (not recorded which). Some clones in this sample may be carry-over from other donors' samples. This chain's CDR3 is CASSQDHGPETVNEQFF. The CDR3 coding sequence is TGTGCCAGCAGCCAAGATCACGGCCCGGAGACCGTCAATGAGCAGTTCTTC.